The 27 T cell receptor beta chains given below trace back to one sample, sequenced in a study of CD4+ T cells in melanoma. The protocol was immunoSEQ multiplex PCR, while the TCRdb copy is restricted to in-frame clones and leaves out a portion. Counted here are about 140,000 clones, around 90% occurring once; the ten biggest clones make up 1.5%. These receptors all stem from a human donor with melanoma.

The chain has TRBV9 and TRBJ2-5; 7 bases are shared with TRBD2. The germline CDR1 and CDR2 sequences are SGDLS and YYNGEE. This CDR3 comprises 13 residues. V trimming: 4 bases; J trimming: 5 bases; junction bases outside the gene matches: 5. CDR3 sequence reads: CASSPWGGETQYF. CDR3 bases: TGTGCCAGCAGCCCCTGGGGGGGGGAGACCCAGTACTTC.

The chain is built from TRBV29-1 and TRBJ1-2, with D uncertain. The CDR3 covers 14 residues. V shed 7 bases and J shed 2 bases, with 17 bases lying between them. CDR1 is SQVTM and CDR2 is ANQGSEA in the germline V gene. CDR3 residues: CSGGRSGGNYGYTF. The CDR3 DNA reads TGCAGCGGAGGACGGAGTGGAGGCAACTATGGCTACACCTTC.

The chain links TRBV4-2 to TRBJ1-2, with D tentatively TRBD1 (5 bases). CDR1 and CDR2 from the germline V gene are LGHNA and YNFKEQ. Trimming cost V 0 bases and J 4 bases, with 12 bases left between them. CDR3 length: 15 residues. The CDR3 sequence: CASSQDKTDLYGYTF. CDR3 bases: TGTGCCAGCAGCCAAGATAAGACAGATCTCTATGGCTACACCTTC.

The chain is built from TRBV5-8 and TRBJ1-2; no clear D gene. Germline V gene sequence: CDR1 SGHTS, CDR2 YDEGEE. V lost 5 bases and J 4 bases, leaving 18 bases between the germline ends. The CDR3 totals 15 residues. The CDR3, as DNA: TGTGCCAGCAGTCAAAACGGGCAACCCCTCTATGGCTACACCTTC. This translates into CASSQNGQPLYGYTF. The full variable domain, completed using reference TRBV5-8 and TRBJ1-2, is EAGVTQSPTHLIKTRGQQATLRCSPISGHTSVYWYQQALGLGLQFLLWYDEGEERNRGNFPPRFSGRQFPNYSSELNVNALELEDSALYLCASSQNGQPLYGYTFGSGTRLTVV.

This chain links TRBV5-1 with TRBJ2-2; D not resolved. CDR3 size: 14 residues. Germline-derived CDR1 and CDR2 are SGHRS and YFSETQ. Deletions cut 0 bases from V and 6 bases from J, with 9 bases between. CDR3 DNA: TGCGCCAGCAGCTTGGGGTCGTGGGCCGGGGAGCTGTTTTTT. This gives the protein CASSLGSWAGELFF. Looking up the rest from reference TRBV5-1 and TRBJ2-2 gives the full variable domain: KAGVTQTPRYLIKTRGQQVTLSCSPISGHRSVSWYQQTPGQGLQFLFEYFSETQRNKGNFPGRFSGRQFSNSRSEMNVSTLELGDSALYLCASSLGSWAGELFFGEGSRLTVL.

The chain links TRBV27 to TRBJ2-2; D is ambiguous. Germline CDR1 and CDR2: MNHEY and SMNVEV (reference sequence). The CDR3 sequence is 18 residues long. Between the trimmed V and J ends, which lost 2 bases and 1 base, there was a span of 17 bases. The CDR3 loop is CASSLQPYGRMNTGELFF. DNA for the CDR3: TGTGCCAGCAGTTTACAGCCTTACGGACGGATGAACACCGGGGAGCTGTTTTTT.

The chain uses TRBV5-1 and TRBJ1-5; no reliable D call. The CDR3 loop spans 13 amino acids. V lost 1 base to trimming and J lost 4 bases, with 6 bases between them. From germline, CDR1 is SGHRS and CDR2 YFSETQ. The CDR3 protein is CASSLRGNQPQHF. Here the CDR3 DNA reads TGCGCCAGCAGCTTGCGAGGGAATCAGCCCCAGCATTTT.

The chain employs TRBV7-3 and TRBJ1-1; the match to TRBD1 covers 8 bases. The CDR3 runs 13 residues. Losses at the gene ends were 3 bases for V and 6 bases for J; bases not matched to a gene: 3. Germline V CDR1 and CDR2: SGHTA, FQGTGA. CDR3 nucleotide sequence: TGTGCCAGCAGCTTGGACAGGGAGGCTGAAGCTTTCTTT. Translated: CASSLDREAEAFF.

The chain links TRBV10-3 to TRBJ2-2, with unresolved D. This CDR3 comprises 17 residues. Trimming removed 2 bases from V and 7 bases from J, with 20 bases in between. Germline CDR1 reads ENHRY; CDR2 reads SYGVKD. This chain's CDR3 is CAISEAGLGPTGGELFF. The CDR3 DNA reads as TGTGCCATCAGTGAGGCCGGGCTGGGCCCAACGGGCGGGGAGCTGTTTTTT.

The rearrangement joins TRBV7-2 to TRBJ2-1, with D possibly TRBD2 on 6 matching bases. CDR1 and CDR2 (germline): SGHTA, FQGNSA. The CDR3 runs 19 residues. Trimming cost V 5 bases and J 8 bases, with 31 bases left between them. DNA for the CDR3: TGTGCCAGCAGCCAGCCCCCCGGATTGACTAGTCCCAGAGTGGATGAGCAGTTCTTC. This codes for CASSQPPGLTSPRVDEQFF.

This rearrangement joins TRBV4-1 to TRBJ1-5; 11 bases map to TRBD1. The CDR3 runs 16 residues. Germline loops: CDR1 MGHRA, CDR2 YSYEKL. With V trimmed by 1 base and J by 7 bases, 6 bases remained unmatched. The CDR3 reads CASSQGSGTGGQPQHF. As DNA, the CDR3 is TGCGCCAGCAGCCAAGGGTCCGGGACAGGGGGACAGCCCCAGCATTTT.

About this clone: This may stem from a read error, because a much larger clone lies one nucleotide away. The J gene is TRBJ2-2, the V gene TRBV7-2, with TRBD1 matching over 7 bases. CDR3 size: 15 residues. Germline lookup yields CDR1 SGHTA and CDR2 FQGNSA. V was pared by 6 bases and J by 0 bases, with 4 bases of the junction left unmatched. The chain's CDR3 is CASSRGGSNTGELFF. CDR3 DNA: TGTGCCAGCAGTCGAGGGGGCTCGAACACCGGGGAGCTGTTTTTT.

This sequence joins TRBV9 and TRBJ1-2; 8 bases map to TRBD1. Germline CDR1 and CDR2: SGDLS and YYNGEE. Trimming took 0 bases from V and 4 from J; bases not matched to a gene: 8. CDR3 length: 16 amino acids. CDR3 protein: CASSVEAQGALYGYTF. Here the CDR3 DNA reads TGTGCCAGCAGCGTAGAGGCCCAGGGGGCTCTCTATGGCTACACCTTC.

This chain connects TRBV7-6 to TRBJ2-7; no clear D gene. CDR1 SGHVS and CDR2 FNYEAQ come from the germline V gene. This CDR3 has 14 amino acids. V lost 2 bases, J lost 0 bases, and 8 bases lay in between. The CDR3 bases are TGTGCCAGCAGCTTAAGACGGAGCTCCTACGAGCAGTACTTC. Protein: CASSLRRSSYEQYF.

The chain has TRBV23-1 and TRBJ1-2; 12 nucleotides align to TRBD1. TRBV23-1 is an ORF, and what it does is uncertain. Trimming cost V 4 bases and J 3 bases; bases outside gene matches: 9. The CDR3 contains 17 residues. CDR3 nucleotide sequence: TGCGCCAGCAGTCCCGGTGGGACAGGGGGCGCATACTATGGCTACACCTTC. Protein sequence: CASSPGGTGGAYYGYTF.

V usage is TRBV2 and J usage is TRBJ2-5, with TRBD2 identical over 16 bases. CDR3 length: 15 amino acids. CDR1 SNHLY and CDR2 FYNNEI come from the germline V gene. V lost 6 bases, J lost 7 bases, and 5 bases stayed unmatched. CDR3 nucleotides: TGTGCCAGCAGGGGGACTAGCGGGGGGGTTGGGACCCAGTACTTC. Translating it yields CASRGTSGGVGTQYF.

The genes are TRBV6-5 and TRBJ1-1; D may be TRBD1 (5 bases). The CDR3 is 13 residues long. Germline values: CDR1 MNHEY, CDR2 SVGAGI. Trimming pared 5 bases from V and 1 base from J, leaving 8 bases between. CDR3 in amino acids: CASSRQGNTEAFF. CDR3 in DNA: TGTGCCAGCAGTCGTCAGGGGAACACTGAAGCTTTCTTT.

The genes are TRBV7-9 and TRBJ1-1, with D maybe TRBD1 (6 bases). The CDR3 extends over 13 amino acids. CDR1 SEHNR and CDR2 FQNEAQ come from the germline V gene (reference sequence). Trimming stripped 5 bases from V and 3 bases from J, with 10 bases between. CDR3 loop: CASSHGQYTEAFF. The CDR3 DNA follows: TGTGCCAGCAGCCACGGACAGTACACTGAAGCTTTCTTT.

The rearrangement uses TRBV2 and TRBJ1-1; D might be TRBD1 (6 bases). The CDR3 extends over 14 amino acids. Trimming took 4 bases from V and 3 from J, leaving 12 bases between them. Looked up from germline, CDR1 is SNHLY and CDR2 is FYNNEI. The CDR3: CASSGQGRYTEAFF. The CDR3 DNA sequence: TGTGCCAGCAGTGGGCAGGGGAGGTACACTGAAGCTTTCTTT.

The V call is TRBV6-5, the J call TRBJ1-3; D possibly corresponds to TRBD1 (6 bases). Germline V gene sequence: CDR1 MNHEY, CDR2 SVGAGI. Trimming pared 4 bases from V and 0 bases from J, leaving 13 bases between. The CDR3 runs to 16 residues. CDR3 in amino acids: CASSSPDRPSGNTIYF. CDR3 sequence (DNA): TGTGCCAGCAGTTCACCGGACAGACCCTCTGGAAACACCATATATTTT.

This chain links TRBV6-5 with TRBJ2-7, with TRBD2 matching over 8 bases. The CDR3 spans 14 residues. CDR1 MNHEY and CDR2 SVGAGI come from the germline V gene. Germline trimming cut 3 bases from V and 2 bases from J; bases unmatched to any gene: 3. The CDR3 is CASSYSGATYEQYF. The CDR3 nucleotides read TGTGCCAGCAGTTATAGCGGGGCCACCTACGAGCAGTACTTC.

This chain links TRBV30 with TRBJ1-1, with TRBD1 identical over 10 bases. V was clipped by 0 bases and J by 1 base; unmatched bases: 11. The CDR3 loop spans 18 amino acids. Germline CDR1 reads GTSNPN; CDR2 reads SVGIG (reference sequence). Written as DNA, the CDR3 is TGTGCCTGGAGTGTACCCCTCGACAGGGGGCGGAGGAACACTGAAGCTTTCTTT. Encoded protein: CAWSVPLDRGRRNTEAFF. The variable domain in full, completed from reference TRBV30 and TRBJ1-1, reads SQTIHQWPATLVQPVGSPLSLECTVEGTSNPNLYWYRQAAGRGLQLLFYSVGIGQISSEVPQNLSASRPQDRQFILSSKKLLLSDSGFYLCAWSVPLDRGRRNTEAFFGQGTRLTVV.

In nucleotides, the CDR3 is TGTGCCAGCAGTTTAACAGGGTTCACTGAAGCTTTCTTT. Translated, it gives CASSLTGFTEAFF. The chain links TRBV6-5 to TRBJ1-1, with D maybe TRBD1 (6 bases). Trimming cost V 4 bases and J 4 bases, with 10 bases left between them. CDR3 length: 13 residues. The germline gives CDR1 MNHEY, CDR2 SVGAGI.

The rearrangement uses TRBV6-6 and TRBJ1-1, with a possible D match to TRBD1 (5 bases). Germline values: CDR1 MNHNY, CDR2 SVGAGI (reference sequence). Trimming left V 6 bases short and J 4 bases short, with 12 bases between. The CDR3 spans 13 residues. CDR3 protein: CASSQGFGTEAFF. The CDR3 nucleotides are TGTGCCAGCAGCCAGGGTTTCGGCACTGAAGCTTTCTTT.

The chain couples TRBV6-5 to TRBJ2-7; D gene uncertain. The germline V gene has CDR1 MNHEY and CDR2 SVGAGI. This CDR3 comprises 13 residues. Trimming removed 5 bases at V and 6 bases at J, with 14 bases between. The chain's CDR3 is CASSPRLSGEQYF. The CDR3, as DNA: TGTGCCAGCAGTCCCAGGCTTTCGGGCGAGCAGTACTTC.

V usage is TRBV5-1 and J usage is TRBJ2-7, with D maybe TRBD1 (5 bases). The V end was cut by 5 bases, the J end by 5 bases, with 11 bases between. The length of the CDR3 is 12 residues. Germline V lookup: CDR1 SGHRS, CDR2 YFSETQ. CDR3 nucleotides: TGCGCCAGCAGTCAGGGCTACGACGAGCAGTACTTC. The encoded protein is CASSQGYDEQYF.

Note on this clone: The junction shows a germline mismatch at one end, possibly a read error. This sequence joins TRBV18 and TRBJ2-7; the match to TRBD1 covers 9 bases. The CDR3 consists of 17 residues. The germline V gene encodes CDR1 KGHSH and CDR2 LQKENI. This CDR3 is CASSPLPHRGPSYEQYF. The CDR3 DNA is TGTGCCAGCTCGCCACTTCCCCACAGGGGGCCCTCCTACGAGCAGTACTTC.